The 21 T cell receptor beta chains below come from one sample, sequenced in a study of CD8+ T cells in alopecia areata. Treatment noted: oral pan-JAK inhibitor, 5-10 mg twice daily. RNA was extracted and reverse transcribed into cDNA as the sequencing template. The method was immunoSEQ multiplex PCR; TCRdb's version includes in-frame clones alone and lacks a portion of them. The data hold more than 150,000 clones, with approximately 50% observed a single time. Source: CD8+ T cells sorted from blood, taken at approximately week 52, from a patient treated with tofacitinib. The receptors were gathered from a human donor with alopecia areata.

The gene calls are TRBV6-1 and TRBJ2-1, with 8 positions matching TRBD1. J lost 7 bases, V lost 10 bases, and 6 bases had no gene match. CDR1 is MNHNS, CDR2 SASEGT, per germline. The CDR3 spans 12 residues. CDR3 in DNA: TGTGCCACGAGGACAGGGAGAAATGAGCAGTTCTTC. This translates into CATRTGRNEQFF.

V and J are TRBV5-1 and TRBJ2-7; 9 bases are a match to TRBD1. V was pared by 4 bases and J by 3 bases, with 5 bases of the junction left unmatched. The germline gives CDR1 SGHRS, CDR2 YFSETQ. The CDR3 is made up of 14 amino acids. The chain's CDR3 is CASSPVDRGYEQYF. In DNA, the CDR3 is TGCGCCAGCAGCCCGGTGGACAGGGGCTACGAGCAGTACTTC.

This clone was recorded at least ten times. The rearrangement links TRBV6-5 to TRBJ2-3, with a weak D call TRBD2 (7 bases). Trimming removed 2 bases at V and 2 bases at J, with 8 bases between. The CDR3 has 14 residues. Germline CDR1 is MNHEY and CDR2 is SVGAGI. CDR3 residues: CASSYGGATDTQYF. As DNA, the CDR3 is TGTGCCAGCAGTTACGGGGGGGCCACAGATACGCAGTATTTT.

This clone was detected only once. The V call is TRBV10-3, the J call TRBJ2-5; D possibly corresponds to TRBD2 (5 bases). In germline, CDR1 is ENHRY, CDR2 SYGVKD. The V and J ends lost 0 bases and 5 bases respectively, with 22 bases between them. CDR3 length equals 18 residues. CDR3: CAISESRGQGKLWETQYF. In DNA form, the CDR3 reads TGTGCCATCAGTGAGTCCAGAGGGCAAGGGAAATTGTGGGAGACCCAGTACTTC.

This clone was seen a few times. The rearrangement links TRBV7-9 to TRBJ2-1; either TRBD1 or TRBD2 may fit D (5 bases each). Germline V gene sequence: CDR1 SEHNR, CDR2 FQNEAQ (reference sequence). The CDR3 length is 14 residues. Deletions cut 4 bases from V and 5 bases from J, with 12 bases between. The CDR3 nucleotides read TGTGCCAGCAGCTCGGGACCGTCCGACAATGAGCAGTTCTTC. Translated, it gives CASSSGPSDNEQFF.

The J gene is TRBJ1-2, the V gene TRBV5-6; D uncertain. Germline V lookup: CDR1 SGHDT, CDR2 YYEEEE. The CDR3 consists of 14 residues. Trimming cost V 4 bases and J 2 bases, with 12 bases left between them. The CDR3 sequence: CASSSDAGNYGYTF. The CDR3 coding sequence is TGTGCCAGCAGCAGTGATGCGGGCAACTATGGCTACACCTTC.

The chain employs TRBV7-9 and TRBJ2-5; D gene ambiguous. V lost 3 bases to trimming and J lost 1 base, with 12 bases between them. CDR3 length: 15 amino acids. Germline V gene data show CDR1 as SEHNR and CDR2 as FQNEAQ (reference sequence). The CDR3 nucleotides read TGTGCCAGCAGCTTCGACCTGGGCGGCCAAGAGACCCAGTACTTC. It is translated as CASSFDLGGQETQYF. Complete variable domain (other parts from reference TRBV7-9 and TRBJ2-5): DTGVSQNPRHKITKRGQNVTFRCDPISEHNRLYWYRQTLGQGPEFLTYFQNEAQLEKSRLLSDRFSAERPKGSFSTLEIQRTEQGDSAMYLCASSFDLGGQETQYFGPGTRLLVL.

The rearrangement joins TRBV27 to TRBJ1-1; 8 positions match TRBD1. Germline loops: CDR1 MNHEY, CDR2 SMNVEV (reference sequence). The ends lost 3 bases at V and 4 bases at J; junction bases unmatched: 4. This CDR3 has 14 amino acids. The CDR3 coding sequence is TGTGCCAGCAGTTTCGGAGGACAGGGCACTGAAGCTTTCTTT. Its protein product is CASSFGGQGTEAFF.

The chain is built from TRBV6-5 and TRBJ1-1, with no clear D. Deletions cut 6 bases from V and 3 bases from J, with 11 bases between. The CDR3 runs to 13 residues. Germline values: CDR1 MNHEY, CDR2 SVGAGI. The chain's CDR3 is CASSPVPHTEAFF. Written as DNA, the CDR3 is TGTGCCAGCAGCCCGGTTCCCCACACTGAAGCTTTCTTT.

The chain employs TRBV9 and TRBJ1-6; TRBD1 is a possible D gene (6 bases). Between the trimmed V and J ends, which lost 0 bases and 0 bases, there was a span of 19 bases. The CDR3 is 20 residues long. Germline assignment: CDR1 SGDLS and CDR2 YYNGEE. The CDR3 nucleotides read TGTGCCAGCAGCGTAGGGGACACCCCGAGTGGTCGCTCCTATAATTCACCCCTCCACTTT. Amino acid sequence: CASSVGDTPSGRSYNSPLHF.

V is TRBV5-6 and J is TRBJ2-7, with 7 bases identical to TRBD1. V lost 2 bases and J lost 4; bases outside the gene matches: 9. This CDR3 comprises 15 residues. In germline, CDR1 is SGHDT, CDR2 YYEEEE. The CDR3 region has the DNA TGTGCCAGCAGCTTACCAACAGGGGAAGGGTACGAGCAGTACTTC. Its translation is CASSLPTGEGYEQYF.

CDR3 nucleotides: TGTGCCACCAGCAGAGCTTCTAATGAAAAACTGTTTTTT. Its translation is CATSRASNEKLFF. The chain is built from TRBV15 and TRBJ1-4, with unresolved D. The V and J ends lost 1 base and 3 bases respectively, with 3 bases between them. This CDR3 has 13 amino acids. Germline CDR1 reads LNHNV; CDR2 reads YYDKDF (reference sequence).

This clone came up once. This rearrangement joins TRBV5-6 to TRBJ2-1, with 8 bases that match TRBD2. Germline trimming cut 5 bases from V and 8 bases from J; bases unmatched to any gene: 9. From germline, CDR1 is SGHDT and CDR2 YYEEEE. This CDR3 comprises 14 residues. The CDR3 sequence: CASSPGLVDDEQFF. In nucleotides, the CDR3 is TGTGCCAGCAGTCCGGGACTAGTTGATGATGAGCAGTTCTTC. The variable domain in full, completed from reference TRBV5-6 and TRBJ2-1, reads DAGVTQSPTHLIKTRGQQVTLRCSPKSGHDTVSWYQQALGQGPQFIFQYYEEEERQRGNFPDRFSGHQFPNYSSELNVNALLLGDSALYLCASSPGLVDDEQFFGPGTRLTVL.

The chain uses TRBV7-9 and TRBJ1-1, with D tentatively TRBD1 (6 bases). Trimming removed 3 bases at V and 4 bases at J, with 9 bases between. The germline gives CDR1 SEHNR, CDR2 FQNEAQ (reference sequence). The CDR3 covers 13 residues. CDR3 sequence: CASSFGQFTEAFF. The CDR3, as DNA: TGTGCCAGCAGCTTTGGACAGTTCACTGAAGCTTTCTTT.

V and J are TRBV4-1 and TRBJ2-6; tentative D call: TRBD2 (6 bases). Germline assignment: CDR1 MGHRA and CDR2 YSYEKL. The CDR3 contains 17 residues. With 0 bases removed from V and 4 bases from J, the gap between germline ends came to 13 bases. The CDR3: CASSQEEGTIGANVLTF. The CDR3 nucleotides read TGCGCCAGCAGCCAAGAGGAGGGAACGATCGGGGCCAACGTCCTGACTTTC.

Note on this clone: This sample also contains other DNA sequences that code for the same CDR3. The gene calls are TRBV7-2 and TRBJ1-1, with a weak D call TRBD1 (5 bases). CDR3 length: 14 residues. Germline lookup yields CDR1 SGHTA and CDR2 FQGNSA. V shed 1 base and J shed 4 bases, with 10 bases lying between them. The chain's CDR3 is CASSLGGGGTEAFF. The CDR3 nucleotides read TGTGCCAGCAGCTTAGGGGGCGGCGGCACTGAAGCTTTCTTT.

The chain combines TRBV18 with TRBJ2-7, with 9 nucleotides matching TRBD1. V was clipped by 1 base and J by 0 bases; unmatched bases: 7. The germline gives CDR1 KGHSH, CDR2 LQKENI. This CDR3 has 17 amino acids. CDR3 sequence (DNA): TGTGCCAGCTCACCACTGGACAGGGGACCCAGCTCCTACGAGCAGTACTTC. It encodes CASSPLDRGPSSYEQYF.

This clone has just a few counts. DNA for the CDR3: TGTGCCAGCAGTTTATTGGGCAGGGGGCCCACAGATACGCAGTATTTT. Protein sequence: CASSLLGRGPTDTQYF. V and J are TRBV27 and TRBJ2-3, with TRBD1 matching 8 bases. After removal of 1 base from V and 2 bases from J, the junction contained 5 bases not matched to a gene. Looked up from germline, CDR1 is MNHEY and CDR2 is SMNVEV (reference sequence). This CDR3 spans 16 amino acids.

The sample holds a few counts of this clone. The J gene is TRBJ1-1, the V gene TRBV29-1, with D possibly TRBD1 on 6 matching bases. CDR1 and CDR2 from the germline V gene are SQVTM and ANQGSEA. Trimming stripped 3 bases from V and 5 bases from J, with 19 bases between. The CDR3 is 15 residues long. CDR3 loop: CSVESPGQRETEAFF. The CDR3 DNA follows: TGCAGCGTTGAGTCCCCCGGACAGCGGGAAACTGAAGCTTTCTTT.

The chain is built from TRBV13 and TRBJ2-1; 9 bases align to TRBD2. In germline, CDR1 is PRHDT, CDR2 FYEKMQ (reference sequence). CDR3 length: 15 residues. V lost 1 base, J lost 3 bases, and 1 base stayed unmatched. In nucleotides, the CDR3 is TGTGCCAGCAGCTTAGTAGCGGGGGACTACAATGAGCAGTTCTTC. As protein: CASSLVAGDYNEQFF.

The V and J genes are TRBV27 and TRBJ1-1; TRBD1 agrees at 9 bases. This CDR3 has 16 residues. Germline-derived CDR1 and CDR2 are MNHEY and SMNVEV (reference sequence). With 5 bases clipped from V and 1 base from J, the junction kept 8 bases outside the gene matches. CDR3: CASSPGQGRKNTEAFF. The CDR3, as DNA: TGTGCCAGCAGTCCTGGACAGGGGAGGAAGAACACTGAAGCTTTCTTT.